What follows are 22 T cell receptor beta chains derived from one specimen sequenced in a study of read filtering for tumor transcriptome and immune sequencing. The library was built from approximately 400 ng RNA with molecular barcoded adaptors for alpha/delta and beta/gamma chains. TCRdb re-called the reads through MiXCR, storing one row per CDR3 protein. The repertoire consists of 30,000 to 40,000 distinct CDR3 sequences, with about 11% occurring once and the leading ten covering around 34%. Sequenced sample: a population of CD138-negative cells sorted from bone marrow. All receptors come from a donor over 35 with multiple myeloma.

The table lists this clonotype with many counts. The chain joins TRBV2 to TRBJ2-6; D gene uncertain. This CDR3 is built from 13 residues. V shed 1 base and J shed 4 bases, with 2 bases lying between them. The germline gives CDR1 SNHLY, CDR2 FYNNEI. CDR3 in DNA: TGTGCCAGCAGTGAAGACGGGGCCAACGTCCTGACTTTC. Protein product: CASSEDGANVLTF.

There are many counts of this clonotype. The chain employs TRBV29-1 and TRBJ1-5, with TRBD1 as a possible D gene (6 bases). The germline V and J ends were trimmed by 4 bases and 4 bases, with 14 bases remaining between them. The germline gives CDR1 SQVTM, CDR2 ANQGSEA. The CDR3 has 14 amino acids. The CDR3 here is CSVAQGSGNQPQHF. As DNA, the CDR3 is TGCAGCGTTGCGCAGGGGAGTGGAAATCAGCCCCAGCATTTT.

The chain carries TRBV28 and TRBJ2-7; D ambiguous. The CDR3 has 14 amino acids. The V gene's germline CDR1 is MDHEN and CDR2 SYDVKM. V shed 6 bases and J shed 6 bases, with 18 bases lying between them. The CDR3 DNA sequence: TGTGCCAGCAGCCATCCTACTAAGCGCCTCGAGCAGTACTTC. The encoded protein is CASSHPTKRLEQYF.

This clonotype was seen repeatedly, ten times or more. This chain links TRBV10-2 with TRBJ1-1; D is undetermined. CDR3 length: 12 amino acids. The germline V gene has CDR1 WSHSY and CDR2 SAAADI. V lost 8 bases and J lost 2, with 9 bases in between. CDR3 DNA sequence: TGCGCCAGCGGAGACCCCAACACTGAAGCTTTCTTT. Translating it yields CASGDPNTEAFF.

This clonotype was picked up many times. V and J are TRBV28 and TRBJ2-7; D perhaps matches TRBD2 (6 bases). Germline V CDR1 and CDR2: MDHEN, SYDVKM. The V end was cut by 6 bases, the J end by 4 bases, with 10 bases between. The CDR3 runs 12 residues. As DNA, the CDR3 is TGTGCCAGCAGCCCGGAGGGATACGAGCAGTACTTC. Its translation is CASSPEGYEQYF.

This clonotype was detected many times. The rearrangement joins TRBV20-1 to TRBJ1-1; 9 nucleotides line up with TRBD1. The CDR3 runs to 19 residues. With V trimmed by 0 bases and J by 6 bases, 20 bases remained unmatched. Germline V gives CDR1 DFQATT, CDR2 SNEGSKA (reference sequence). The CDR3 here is CSARDLSSEGQGIVPEAFF. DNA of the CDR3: TGCAGTGCTAGAGATCTAAGTAGTGAGGGACAGGGTATCGTCCCTGAAGCTTTCTTT.

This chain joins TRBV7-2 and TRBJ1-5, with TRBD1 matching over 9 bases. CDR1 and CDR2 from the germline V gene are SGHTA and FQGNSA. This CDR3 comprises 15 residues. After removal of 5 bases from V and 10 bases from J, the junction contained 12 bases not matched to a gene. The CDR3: CASSLSGTGKFPQHF. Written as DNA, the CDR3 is TGTGCCAGCAGCCTATCCGGGACAGGGAAATTTCCCCAGCATTTT.

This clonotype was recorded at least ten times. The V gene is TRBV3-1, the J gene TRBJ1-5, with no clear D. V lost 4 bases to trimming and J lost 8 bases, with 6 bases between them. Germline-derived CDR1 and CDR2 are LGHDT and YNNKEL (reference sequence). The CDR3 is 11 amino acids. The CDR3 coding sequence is TGTGCCAGCAGCCCATCTAAGCCCCAGCATTTT. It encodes CASSPSKPQHF.

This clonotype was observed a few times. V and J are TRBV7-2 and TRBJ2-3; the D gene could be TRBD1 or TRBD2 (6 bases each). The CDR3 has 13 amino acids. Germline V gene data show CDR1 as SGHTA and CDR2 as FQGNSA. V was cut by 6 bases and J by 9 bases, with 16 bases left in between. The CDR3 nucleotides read TGTGCCAGCAGTTCCGCAATCGGGGGCACGCAGTATTTT. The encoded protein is CASSSAIGGTQYF.

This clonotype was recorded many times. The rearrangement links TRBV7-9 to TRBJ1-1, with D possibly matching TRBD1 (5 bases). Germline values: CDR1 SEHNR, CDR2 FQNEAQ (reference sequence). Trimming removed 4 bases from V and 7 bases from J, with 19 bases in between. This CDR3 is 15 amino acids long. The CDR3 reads CASSSPHQGEVEAFF. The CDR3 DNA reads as TGTGCCAGCAGCTCCCCCCACCAGGGCGAGGTTGAAGCTTTCTTT.

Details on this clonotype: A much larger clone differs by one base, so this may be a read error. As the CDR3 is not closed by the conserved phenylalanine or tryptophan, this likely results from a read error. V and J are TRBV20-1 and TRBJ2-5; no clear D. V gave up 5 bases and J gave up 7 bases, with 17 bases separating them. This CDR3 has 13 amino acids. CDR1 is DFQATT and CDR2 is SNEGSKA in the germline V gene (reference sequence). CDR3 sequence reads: CSASRTPDGTQYL. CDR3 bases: TGCAGTGCTTCTCGGACGCCAGATGGGACCCAGTACCTC.

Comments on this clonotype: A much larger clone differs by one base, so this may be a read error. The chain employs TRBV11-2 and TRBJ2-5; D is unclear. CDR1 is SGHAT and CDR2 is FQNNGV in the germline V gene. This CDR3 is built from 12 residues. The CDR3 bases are TGTGCCAGCAGCTTATCACAAGAGGCCCAGTACTTC. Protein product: CASSLSQEAQYF.

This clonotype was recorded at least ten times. For the CDR3, the DNA is TGTGCCATCAGTGAGTCCGCTAATGAAAAACTGTTTTTT. This translates into CAISESANEKLFF. The chain has TRBV10-3 and TRBJ1-4; no clear D. This CDR3 has 13 residues. Germline CDR1 and CDR2: ENHRY and SYGVKD. V lost 0 bases, J lost 3 bases, and 2 bases lay in between.

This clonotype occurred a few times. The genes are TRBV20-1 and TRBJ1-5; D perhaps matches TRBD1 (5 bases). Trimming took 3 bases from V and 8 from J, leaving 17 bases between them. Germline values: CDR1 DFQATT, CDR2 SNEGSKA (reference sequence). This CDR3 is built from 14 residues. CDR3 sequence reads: CSASKSGAFEPQHF. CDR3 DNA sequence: TGCAGTGCTAGTAAGTCTGGGGCGTTTGAGCCCCAGCATTTT.

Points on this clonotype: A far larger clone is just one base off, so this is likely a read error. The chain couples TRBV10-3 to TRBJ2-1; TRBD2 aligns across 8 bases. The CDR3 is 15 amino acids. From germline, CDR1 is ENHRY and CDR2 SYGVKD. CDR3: CASSESGRLACEQFF. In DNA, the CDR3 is TGCGCCAGCAGTGAGTCGGGGCGACTAGCGTGTGAGCAGTTCTTC.

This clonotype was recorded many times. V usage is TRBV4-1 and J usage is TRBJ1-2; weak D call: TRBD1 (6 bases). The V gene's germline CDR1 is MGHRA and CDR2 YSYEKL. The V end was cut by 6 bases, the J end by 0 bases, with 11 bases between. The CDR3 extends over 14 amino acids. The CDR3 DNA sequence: TGCGCCAGCAGTTTCAGGGGATCTAACTATGGCTACACCTTC. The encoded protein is CASSFRGSNYGYTF.

In DNA, the CDR3 is TGTGCCAGCAGCTTAGGTTCGCAAGATACGCAGTATTTT. This sequence encodes CASSLGSQDTQYF. The rearrangement joins TRBV7-2 to TRBJ2-3, with unresolved D. Germline V CDR1 and CDR2: SGHTA, FQGNSA. This CDR3 spans 13 amino acids. V was clipped by 1 base and J by 5 bases, with 7 bases between them. The full variable domain, with the rest looked up from reference TRBV7-2 and TRBJ2-3, is GAGVSQSPSNKVTEKGKDVELRCDPISGHTALYWYRQSLGQGLEFLIYFQGNSAPDKSGLPSDRFSAERTGGSVSTLTIQRTQQEDSAVYLCASSLGSQDTQYFGPGTRLTVL.

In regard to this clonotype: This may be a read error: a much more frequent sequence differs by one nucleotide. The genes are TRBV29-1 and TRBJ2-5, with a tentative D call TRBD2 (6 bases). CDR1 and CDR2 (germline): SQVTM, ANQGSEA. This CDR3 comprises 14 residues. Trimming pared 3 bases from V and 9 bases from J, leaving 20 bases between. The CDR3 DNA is TGCAGCGTTGACGGACTGCTCCTGGGGGAGGCCCAGTACTTC. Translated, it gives CSVDGLLLGEAQYF.

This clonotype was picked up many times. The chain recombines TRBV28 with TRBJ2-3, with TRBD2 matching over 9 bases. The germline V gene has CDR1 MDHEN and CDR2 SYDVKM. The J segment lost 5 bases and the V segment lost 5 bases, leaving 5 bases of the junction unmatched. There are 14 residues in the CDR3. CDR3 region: CASSPLAGLDTQYF. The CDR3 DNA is TGTGCCAGCAGTCCACTAGCGGGTTTAGATACGCAGTATTTT.

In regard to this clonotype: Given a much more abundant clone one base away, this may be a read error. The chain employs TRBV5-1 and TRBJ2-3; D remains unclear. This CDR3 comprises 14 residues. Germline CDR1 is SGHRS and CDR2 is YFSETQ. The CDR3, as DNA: TGCGCCAACAGCTTGGTCGCGGGCACAGATACGCAGTATTTT. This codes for CANSLVAGTDTQYF.

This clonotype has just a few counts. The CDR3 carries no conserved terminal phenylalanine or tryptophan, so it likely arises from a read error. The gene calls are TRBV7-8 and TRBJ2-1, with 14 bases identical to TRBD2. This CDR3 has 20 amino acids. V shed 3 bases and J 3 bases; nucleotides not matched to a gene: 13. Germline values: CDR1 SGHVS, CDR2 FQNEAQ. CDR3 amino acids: CASSFLPGLAGGLFYNEQFL. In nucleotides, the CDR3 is TGTGCCAGCAGCTTCCTACCAGGACTAGCGGGGGGCCTCTTCTACAATGAGCAGTTCCTC.

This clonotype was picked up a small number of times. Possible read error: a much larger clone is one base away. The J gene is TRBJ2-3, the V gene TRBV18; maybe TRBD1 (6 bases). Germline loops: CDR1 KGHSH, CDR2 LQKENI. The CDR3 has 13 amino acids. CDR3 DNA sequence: TGTGCCAGCCCACCCGGACAGCCGGATACGCAGTATTTT. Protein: CASPPGQPDTQYF.